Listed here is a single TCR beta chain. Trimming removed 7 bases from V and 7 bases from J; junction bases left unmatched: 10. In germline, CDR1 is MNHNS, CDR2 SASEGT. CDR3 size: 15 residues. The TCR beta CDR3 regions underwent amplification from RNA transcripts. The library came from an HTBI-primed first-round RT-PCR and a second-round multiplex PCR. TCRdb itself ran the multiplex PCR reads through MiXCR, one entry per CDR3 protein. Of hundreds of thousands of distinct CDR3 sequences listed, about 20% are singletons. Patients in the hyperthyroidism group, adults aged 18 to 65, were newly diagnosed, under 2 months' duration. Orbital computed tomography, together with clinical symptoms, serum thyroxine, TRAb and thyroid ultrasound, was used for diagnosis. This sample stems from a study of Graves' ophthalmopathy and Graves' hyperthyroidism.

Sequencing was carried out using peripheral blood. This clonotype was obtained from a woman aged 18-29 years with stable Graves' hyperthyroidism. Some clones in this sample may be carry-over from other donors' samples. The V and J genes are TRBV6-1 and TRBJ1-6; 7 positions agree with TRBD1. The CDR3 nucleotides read TGTGCCAGCAATAGACAGGGTATCGGGAATTCACCCCTCCACTTT. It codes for CASNRQGIGNSPLHF.